What follows are 13 T cell receptor beta chains derived from one specimen sequenced in a study of blood T cell repertoires in COVID-19. Assay: immunoSEQ multiplex PCR; the TCRdb copy retains only in-frame clones and omits some. The repertoire consists of about 210,000 clones, with about 91% occurring once and the leading ten covering 0.95% to 1.5%. Sequencing was carried out using peripheral blood. Every receptor here comes from a man aged 25 to 40 with acute or convalescent COVID-19.

The chain joins TRBV29-1 to TRBJ1-1; 8 positions agree with TRBD1. V lost 7 bases and J lost 3; bases outside the gene matches: 1. This CDR3 has 11 residues. The germline CDR1 and CDR2 sequences are SQVTM and ANQGSEA. The CDR3 is CSGQGYTEAFF. The CDR3 DNA sequence: TGCAGCGGACAGGGGTACACTGAAGCTTTCTTT.

This clone was found a few times. The V gene is TRBV28, the J gene TRBJ1-6, with TRBD1 as a possible D gene (6 bases). The CDR3 has 14 residues. Between the trimmed V and J ends, which lost 5 bases and 10 bases, there was a span of 15 bases. The germline CDR1 and CDR2 sequences are MDHEN and SYDVKM. CDR3 nucleotides: TGTGCCAGCAGTGTGGACAGATTCCTATCACCCCTCCACTTT. It specifies CASSVDRFLSPLHF.

The chain has TRBV12-5 and TRBJ1-1; 11 bases fit TRBD1. CDR1 is LGHNT, CDR2 FRNRAP, per germline. CDR3 length: 16 amino acids. After removal of 6 bases from V and 0 bases from J, the junction contained 6 bases not matched to a gene. The CDR3, as DNA: TGTGCTAGTGGCCTGGGACAGGGGGTTCTGAACACTGAAGCTTTCTTT. Translated, it gives CASGLGQGVLNTEAFF.

This chain connects TRBV19 to TRBJ2-3; 11 bases are a match to TRBD1. V was pared by 6 bases and J by 10 bases, with 12 bases of the junction left unmatched. CDR3 length equals 15 residues. Germline V CDR1 and CDR2: LNHDA, SQIVND (reference sequence). The CDR3 DNA reads TGTGCCAGTAGCTTGACGGGGACAGGGGGTGTTTCGCAGTATTTT. Translation: CASSLTGTGGVSQYF.

This chain uses TRBV5-4 with TRBJ1-6; D possibly corresponds to TRBD1 (5 bases). Germline lookup yields CDR1 SGHNT and CDR2 YYREEE (reference sequence). This CDR3 has 14 residues. With 1 base removed from V and 9 bases from J, the gap between germline ends came to 11 bases. CDR3 loop: CASSLYQGGSPLHF. CDR3 DNA sequence: TGTGCCAGCAGCTTGTACCAGGGCGGTTCACCCCTCCACTTT.

The J gene is TRBJ2-5, the V gene TRBV6-6, with 9 bases identical to TRBD1. This CDR3 has 15 residues. J was trimmed by 4 bases and V by 6 bases; bases with no gene match: 9. Germline V gene sequence: CDR1 MNHNY, CDR2 SVGAGI (reference sequence). CDR3 nucleotide sequence: TGTGCCAGCAGGACCGGGACAGGGCCTCCAGAGACCCAGTACTTC. It translates to CASRTGTGPPETQYF.

This rearrangement joins TRBV27 to TRBJ2-7; TRBD1 aligns across 12 bases. Per the germline V gene, CDR1 is MNHEY and CDR2 is SMNVEV (reference sequence). The junction had 14 bases not matched to a gene; V was cut back by 2 bases and J by 6 bases. The CDR3 extends over 18 amino acids. CDR3 in amino acids: CASSLRGTGGGPSSEQYF. The DNA for the CDR3 is TGTGCCAGCAGTTTAAGAGGGACAGGGGGCGGCCCTTCGTCCGAGCAGTACTTC.

This sequence joins TRBV4-2 and TRBJ2-7, with 7 bases identical to TRBD2. V dropped 5 bases and J dropped 5; count of bases not matched to a gene: 6. This CDR3 region has 13 residues. Germline assignment: CDR1 LGHNA and CDR2 YNFKEQ. DNA for the CDR3: TGTGCCAGCAGCTCCGGGACTATTGACGAGCAGTACTTC. Encoded protein: CASSSGTIDEQYF.

The V gene is TRBV18, the J gene TRBJ2-5; D call uncertain. This CDR3 spans 12 amino acids. Germline-derived CDR1 and CDR2 are KGHSH and LQKENI. The V end was cut by 2 bases, the J end by 5 bases, with 6 bases between. CDR3 bases: TGTGCCAGCTCACCAAATGGCGAGACCCAGTACTTC. Its protein product is CASSPNGETQYF.

The CDR3 DNA reads TGTGCTAGTGGTTTCCCCCAGGGAAAAGGCTACACCTTC. Encoded protein: CASGFPQGKGYTF. The J gene is TRBJ1-2, the V gene TRBV12-5; maybe TRBD1 (5 bases). The germline gives CDR1 LGHNT, CDR2 FRNRAP. The CDR3 is 13 residues long. Trimming pared 3 bases from V and 8 bases from J, leaving 13 bases between.

This clone was seen a single time. The chain links TRBV2 to TRBJ1-4, with D maybe TRBD1 (5 bases). V shed 3 bases and J shed 3 bases, with 11 bases lying between them. The germline V gene has CDR1 SNHLY and CDR2 FYNNEI. The CDR3 length is 15 residues. CDR3 amino acids: CASSEWGAPNEKLFF. The CDR3 DNA follows: TGTGCCAGCAGTGAGTGGGGCGCCCCTAATGAAAAACTGTTTTTT.

The rearrangement links TRBV10-1 to TRBJ2-3, with 7 nucleotides matching TRBD2. Germline CDR1 reads WNHNN; CDR2 reads SYGVQD (reference sequence). V lost 3 bases, J lost 0 bases, and 15 bases stayed unmatched. The CDR3 covers 19 residues. Written as DNA, the CDR3 is TGCGCCAGCAGTGATTTCGGACTAGGGGTTTGGGCGAGCACAGATACGCAGTATTTT. It codes for CASSDFGLGVWASTDTQYF.

V usage is TRBV28 and J usage is TRBJ1-1; the D is unclear. The germline V gene encodes CDR1 MDHEN and CDR2 SYDVKM. Trimming stripped 3 bases from V and 0 bases from J, with 11 bases between. The length of the CDR3 is 15 residues. CDR3 loop: CASSFRQVMNTEAFF. CDR3 DNA sequence: TGTGCCAGCAGTTTTAGGCAGGTTATGAACACTGAAGCTTTCTTT.